This TCR beta chain was retrieved from a study of blood T cell repertoires in COVID-19 (dated by TCRdb to the early 2020s). Background on the whole study: Collaborator samples came from the United States, Italy and Spain and covered acute and convalescent phases of COVID-19. The prospective study material was composed of cDNA or gDNA derived from T cells, B-cell-depleted T cells, or PBMCs. Subjects who had been exposed to COVID-19, were actively infected with it, or had recovered from it provided the deeply sampled blood TCRbeta repertoires that made up the dataset. The repertoires were released in a freely available public database meant as a resource for research on the immune response to SARS-CoV-2. The samples were drawn from two sources: the first 160 participants of the ongoing ImmuneRACE study, and over 950 subjects contributed by 6 global collaborators. Nearly every sample came with metadata listing a de-identified subject ID, COVID-19 status, age in years and sex. Where available, HLA class I and class II types were obtained from metadata supplied by the sample provider rather than from assay-based typing.

About this clone itself: Its antigen specificity is not known. Base-call qualities are not available, and no considerably larger clone is one nucleotide away.

In the prospective study, participants were about 18 to 95 years old, resided in about two dozen geographic areas of the United States, and were enrolled through a virtual design. In the prospective study, participants were assigned to cohorts based on the clinical history participants reported in a screening survey and a study questionnaire. In the prospective study, whole blood, serum and a nasopharyngeal or oropharyngeal swab were collected from each participant by mobile phlebotomists. Additional blood draws and questionnaires over a 2-month period could optionally be provided by prospective study participants. Prospective study blood samples were shipped either frozen or at room temperature before DNA extraction. Beyond this particular receptor, the publication reports: Clinical and demographic metadata were provided uncurated, with the amount varying by source and participant.

TCRbeta CDR3 regions were amplified from genomic DNA using the immunoSEQ Assay, a bias-controlled multiplex PCR. The original pipeline was this. Within the assay, amplification of reference gene primers was used to estimate how many nucleated cells each sample contained. To quantify the absolute abundance of each unique TCRbeta CDR3 rearrangement, sequence reads were collapsed and filtered. For each sample, productive Simpson clonality was calculated by taking the square root of Simpson's diversity index across productive rearrangements. The clones in this table, taken by TCRdb from immuneACCESS, are in-frame only. Not every clone is retained; where verified, under half of the shortfall comes from an unresolved V gene, and the cause of the rest is unknown. That table is the source of V, J and clone size, and D and trimming were worked out from the DNA. Recorded for this sample are about 190,000 clones; 76% of them occurred a single time. The ten largest account for about 17% of the sample.

From its cysteine to its phenylalanine, the CDR3 spans 16 amino acids. Only the CDR3 DNA is retained, 48 bases long and in frame from the first base. Based on the germline V gene, the CDR1 and CDR2 sequences are SGHVS and FQNEAQ. V trim: 5 bases; J trim: 5 bases; unmatched bases: 11. The chain is encoded by TRBV7-8 joined to TRBJ1-2; 10 nucleotides in the junction match TRBD1. Specimen: PBMCs or T cells enriched from blood (not recorded which). The clonotype originates from a woman in her forties or fifties with acute COVID-19. The CDR3: CASSQTGGPTSYGYTF. The bases are TGTGCCAGCAGCCAGACAGGGGGCCCTACTTCTTATGGCTACACCTTC.